This TCR beta chain was captured by sequencing in a study of response to subunit inactivated influenza vaccine. TCRdb re-called the RT-PCR reads through MiXCR, storing one row per CDR3 protein. The sample consists of 500,000 to 550,000 distinct CDR3 sequences, under 30% of them appearing once. There are a few counts of this clonotype. This sample also belongs to another study, concerning T cells expressing NK-cell markers. As reported in that work: Making the TCR beta cDNA relied on 5'RACE template switching with UMIs. Among the eight sequenced donors, seven tested HCMV-seropositive and one tested seronegative. Several experiments added an anti-gamma-delta TCR antibody to sort only alpha-beta TCR T cells. The contribution of dominant NKG2C+ clonotypes to CD8+ T cells in a handful of donors was roughly 1.0-8%. Expanded NKG2C+ T cell clones had unclear HCMV specificity.

This receptor was taken from a man in his fifties who received an inactivated influenza vaccine. The sample was CD4+ T cells sorted from PBMCs, taken 12 days after vaccination.

CDR3 nucleotides: TGTGCCAGCAGTGACAGGGGCCTTTATAGCAATCAGCCCCAGCATTTT. Translated: CASSDRGLYSNQPQHF. The J gene is TRBJ1-5, the V gene TRBV6-1, with D perhaps matching TRBD1 (6 bases). The V and J ends lost 3 bases and 0 bases respectively, with 12 bases between them. This CDR3 region has 16 residues. The germline V gene encodes CDR1 MNHNS and CDR2 SASEGT.